The 12 T cell receptor beta chains presented below share a single source sample, sequenced in a study of human T cells and chemical hapten exposure. One entry per CDR3 protein, called by TCRdb with MiXCR from the RACE reads. Counted here are more than 30,000 distinct CDR3 sequences, around 6.8% occurring once; the ten biggest clones make up about 10%. Time point described: patch test 1, 2 weeks after DPC sensitization. As to treatment: therapeutic diphenylcyclopropenone sensitization with weekly scalp DPC. It was from unfractionated whole blood that total RNA was extracted. The specimen was whole blood, collected in connection with sensitization to the hapten diphenylcyclopropenone (DPC). The source of these receptors is a woman between 25 and 40 years old with alopecia areata. Some clones in this sample may be carry-over from other donors' samples.

The J gene is TRBJ2-3, the V gene TRBV7-6; TRBD2 matches at 8 bases. The CDR3 is made up of 16 amino acids. The V gene end was trimmed by 5 bases and the J gene end by 1 base; junction bases not matched to a gene: 8. Germline CDR1 SGHVS, CDR2 FNYEAQ. The CDR3 DNA sequence: TGTGCCAGCAGCCAAGGCGGGGGGCCTGGCACAGATACGCAGTATTTT. Translating it yields CASSQGGGPGTDTQYF.

This clonotype was found many times. V usage is TRBV7-9 and J usage is TRBJ1-4; D unclear. This CDR3 is 15 amino acids long. V gave up 4 bases and J gave up 0 bases, with 9 bases separating them. CDR1 SEHNR and CDR2 FQNEAQ come from the germline V gene (reference sequence). CDR3 sequence (DNA): TGTGCCAGCAGCTCTCGACAATCAACTAATGAAAAACTGTTTTTT. Translating gives CASSSRQSTNEKLFF.

This clonotype was seen at least ten times. The V gene is TRBV12-3 or TRBV12-4, the J gene TRBJ1-6, with a weak D call TRBD1 (6 bases). Trimming cost V 3 bases and J 9 bases, with 12 bases left between them. This CDR3 spans 14 amino acids. The CDR3 loop reads CASSFGGGGSPLHF. CDR3 sequence (DNA): TGTGCCAGCAGTTTTGGAGGGGGTGGTTCACCCCTCCACTTT.

This clonotype was detected ten times or more. The rearrangement joins TRBV6-4 to TRBJ1-1, with a tentative D call TRBD1 (6 bases). Germline V CDR1 and CDR2: MRHNA, SNTAGT. The V end lost 6 bases, the J end lost 5 bases, and 16 bases lay between the germline ends. This CDR3 is 14 amino acids long. For the CDR3, the DNA is TGTGCCAGCAGCCAGACAGGCGAGGGGACTGAAGCTTTCTTT. This translates into CASSQTGEGTEAFF.

This clonotype was observed many times. The J gene is TRBJ1-2, the V gene TRBV5-6; a weak D match, TRBD1 (6 bases). V dropped 4 bases and J dropped 1 base, with 17 bases sitting between them. CDR1 and CDR2 from the germline V gene are SGHDT and YYEEEE. The CDR3 is made up of 16 amino acids. The CDR3 loop reads CASSRVRGAGNYGYTF. As DNA, the CDR3 is TGTGCCAGCAGCCGTGTACGGGGGGCCGGTAACTATGGCTACACCTTC.

With respect to this clonotype: This may be a read error: a much more frequent sequence differs by one nucleotide. The CDR3 sequence: CASSQGGASKDTQYF. DNA for the CDR3: TGTGCCAGCAGCCAAGGCGGGGCCAGCAAAGATACGCAGTATTTT. The chain carries TRBV4-2 and TRBJ2-3; D perhaps matches TRBD2 (6 bases). Germline CDR1 and CDR2: LGHNA and YNFKEQ. The CDR3 loop spans 15 amino acids.

This clonotype was seen at least ten times. The V call is TRBV5-1, the J call TRBJ1-1; 7 nucleotides align to TRBD1. V was clipped by 3 bases and J by 3 bases; unmatched bases: 11. CDR3 length equals 16 residues. Germline values: CDR1 SGHRS, CDR2 YFSETQ. In DNA form, the CDR3 reads TGCGCCAGCAGCTGGGAACCAGACAGGGTATACACTGAAGCTTTCTTT. Translated: CASSWEPDRVYTEAFF.

V gene TRBV12-3 or TRBV12-4 combines with J gene TRBJ2-6, with unresolved D. There are 14 residues in the CDR3. Trimming left V 3 bases short and J 4 bases short, with 7 bases between. The CDR3 spells CASSLNTGANVLTF. The CDR3 DNA reads as TGTGCCAGCAGTTTGAATACCGGGGCCAACGTCCTGACTTTC.

A few counts support this clonotype. The chain joins TRBV25-1 to TRBJ1-2; tentative D call: TRBD1 (5 bases). Looked up from germline, CDR1 is MGHDK and CDR2 is SYGVNS. Trimming left V 4 bases short and J 8 bases short, with 8 bases between. There are 11 residues in the CDR3. CDR3 sequence reads: CASSARGGYTF. CDR3 DNA sequence: TGTGCCAGCAGTGCCCGGGGCGGCTACACCTTC.

The rearrangement uses TRBV12-3 or TRBV12-4 and TRBJ1-5; unclear D gene. V was trimmed by 7 bases and J by 4 bases, leaving 8 bases between them. The CDR3 contains 12 residues. CDR3 sequence (DNA): TGTGCCAGCACCGATAATAATCAGCCCCAGCATTTT. Translated: CASTDNNQPQHF.

The chain uses TRBV20-1 and TRBJ1-6; 7 positions match TRBD1. V lost 0 bases and J lost 4; bases outside the gene matches: 9. Germline V gene data show CDR1 as DFQATT and CDR2 as SNEGSKA (reference sequence). CDR3 length: 17 amino acids. The DNA of the CDR3 is TGCAGTGCTAGAGAAGAAACAGGGGAGTATTATAATTCACCCCTCCACTTT. Protein product: CSAREETGEYYNSPLHF.

This clonotype was detected many times. This chain connects TRBV29-1 to TRBJ1-1; D unclear. Looked up from germline, CDR1 is SQVTM and CDR2 is ANQGSEA. This CDR3 spans 13 amino acids. V was trimmed by 4 bases and J by 7 bases, leaving 16 bases between them. The CDR3 DNA reads TGCAGCGTTGCAGGTAGCGGAGCAGGTGAAGCTTTCTTT. Protein product: CSVAGSGAGEAFF.